This is a list of T cell receptor beta chains from one sample in a study of blood T cell repertoires in COVID-19. Sequencing was performed with immunoSEQ multiplex PCR; in TCRdb, only in-frame clones are kept and a portion is missing. The sample lists some 430,000 clones, 90% occurring once. The sequencing sample was made of PBMCs or T cells enriched from blood (not recorded which). The receptors were sampled from a man younger than 30 who had recovered from COVID-19. Both conserved end residues are part of each CDR3. The D gene is left open where the match is weak. Clone size is stated in some rows and not others, as once, few, many or a class when expanded.

j_call: TRBJ2-3
v_call: TRBV10-3
clone_size: -
d_call: -
cdr3_length: 14
cdr3_aa: CAIRPRESTDTQYF
cdr3_nt: TGTGCCATCAGGCCCCGGGAGAGCACAGATACGCAGTATTTT

j_call: TRBJ2-1
v_call: TRBV18
clone_size: -
d_call: TRBD2
cdr3_length: 18
cdr3_aa: CASSPPTSGRVSYNEQFF
cdr3_nt: TGTGCCAGCTCACCGCCGACTAGCGGGAGGGTCTCCTACAATGAGCAGTTCTTC

j_call: TRBJ1-3
v_call: TRBV18
clone_size: once
d_call: -
cdr3_length: 15
cdr3_aa: CASSPGGNSGNTIYF
cdr3_nt: TGTGCCAGCTCACCAGGGGGGAACTCTGGAAACACCATATATTTT

j_call: TRBJ2-1
v_call: TRBV28
clone_size: once
d_call: TRBD2
cdr3_length: 15
cdr3_aa: CASSNPGTTYNEQFF
cdr3_nt: TGTGCCAGCAGCAACCCCGGGACTACCTACAATGAGCAGTTCTTC

j_call: TRBJ1-1
v_call: TRBV19
clone_size: -
d_call: -
cdr3_length: 12
cdr3_aa: CASSIASNEAFF
cdr3_nt: TGTGCCAGTAGTATTGCGAGTAATGAAGCTTTCTTT

j_call: TRBJ1-3
v_call: TRBV6-1
clone_size: -
d_call: -
cdr3_length: 15
cdr3_aa: CASSESAASGNTIYF
cdr3_nt: TGTGCCAGCAGTGAATCGGCGGCTTCTGGAAACACCATATATTTT

j_call: TRBJ1-4
v_call: TRBV19
clone_size: -
d_call: TRBD1
cdr3_length: 14
cdr3_aa: CASSFPGQNEKLFF
cdr3_nt: TGTGCCAGTAGTTTCCCGGGACAGAATGAAAAACTGTTTTTT

j_call: TRBJ1-2
v_call: TRBV21-1
clone_size: -
d_call: -
cdr3_length: 11
cdr3_aa: CASSKKSRYTF
cdr3_nt: TGTGCCAGCAGCAAAAAGAGTCGCTACACCTTC

j_call: TRBJ2-3
v_call: TRBV5-1
clone_size: -
d_call: TRBD2
cdr3_length: 18
cdr3_aa: CASSLAGLLADRGDTQYF
cdr3_nt: TGCGCCAGCAGCTTAGCGGGGCTGCTAGCGGACCGGGGGGATACGCAGTATTTT

j_call: TRBJ1-2
v_call: TRBV7-3
clone_size: once
d_call: TRBD1
cdr3_length: 14
cdr3_aa: CASRQGQGDYGYTF
cdr3_nt: TGTGCCAGCAGACAAGGACAGGGCGACTATGGCTACACCTTC

j_call: TRBJ1-4
v_call: TRBV5-8
clone_size: once
d_call: TRBD1
cdr3_length: 15
cdr3_aa: CASSSSGTGAPKLFF
cdr3_nt: TGTGCCAGCAGCTCGAGCGGGACAGGGGCACCTAAACTGTTTTTT

j_call: TRBJ1-1
v_call: TRBV24-1
clone_size: -
d_call: -
cdr3_length: 15
cdr3_aa: CATSDLVSGLNEAFF
cdr3_nt: TGTGCCACCAGTGATTTGGTTTCAGGGCTGAATGAAGCTTTCTTT

j_call: TRBJ1-1
v_call: TRBV19
clone_size: -
d_call: -
cdr3_length: 13
cdr3_aa: CASSMTGGTEAFF
cdr3_nt: TGTGCCAGTAGTATGACTGGAGGCACTGAAGCTTTCTTT

j_call: TRBJ1-3
v_call: TRBV5-8
clone_size: -
d_call: -
cdr3_length: 17
cdr3_aa: CASSFDGTDIGRHTIYF
cdr3_nt: TGTGCCAGCAGCTTCGATGGTACTGATATTGGGCGCCACACCATATATTTT

j_call: TRBJ2-3
v_call: TRBV10-3
clone_size: once
d_call: TRBD2
cdr3_length: 15
cdr3_aa: CAISGLAGDTDTQYF
cdr3_nt: TGTGCCATCAGTGGACTAGCGGGGGACACAGATACGCAGTATTTT

j_call: TRBJ2-1
v_call: TRBV19
clone_size: -
d_call: -
cdr3_length: 12
cdr3_aa: CASSSRYNEQFF
cdr3_nt: TGTGCCAGTAGTAGCAGGTACAATGAGCAGTTCTTC